This T cell receptor beta chain was found in a study of OX40 agonist ivuxolimab in advanced cancers. Study summary: Patients were dosed with the agonistic anti-OX40 (CD134) antibody ivuxolimab. A mean age of around 66 years, range about 20 to 85, was recorded, and under 85% were male. Allowance was made for prior anti-PD-1, anti-PD-L1 or anti-CTLA-4 therapy, and 40% to 45% had some.

Profiled with immunoSEQ multiplex PCR; TCRdb holds only in-frame clones, not every one. This table holds 70,000 or so clones, 86% found once. The CDR3 has 13 amino acids. Per the germline V gene, CDR1 is LGHNA and CDR2 is YNFKEQ. The ends were cut back, 0 bases at V and 4 bases at J, with 6 bases in the middle. V and J are TRBV4-2 and TRBJ1-2, with D uncertain. The source is an adult with an advanced solid tumor such as melanoma, head and neck, liver or kidney cancer. Here the sequenced sample was CD4+ or CD8+ T cells sorted from blood, taken in a trial of the OX40 agonist ivuxolimab. CDR3 protein: CASSQEAVYGYTF. The CDR3 DNA is TGTGCCAGCAGCCAAGAGGCGGTCTATGGCTACACCTTC.